This T cell receptor (beta chain) emerged from a study of T cells in Graves' hyperthyroidism and ophthalmopathy. At the level of the study: It was at initial diagnosis, before any treatment, that peripheral blood was collected.

General study results and limits: Using 13 V-J features, a model discriminated ophthalmopathy from stable hyperthyroidism.

The investigators amplified TCR beta CDR3 regions from RNA transcripts. RT-PCR in the first round (using the HTBI primer set) targeted the TCR CDR3. MiXCR, run by TCRdb on the multiplex PCR reads, gives a single entry per CDR3 protein. The data contain around 450,000 distinct CDR3 sequences, approximately 15% of them seen just once; the ten biggest clones take up roughly 8%. Each 10 ml fresh peripheral blood draw supplied the PBMCs. Losses at the gene ends were 6 bases for V and 7 bases for J; bases not matched to a gene: 7. The length of the CDR3 is 13 residues. Germline CDR1 and CDR2: MNHNS and SASEGT. This clonotype was seen many times. Its target is not known.

This clonotype originated in a woman younger than 35 with Graves' hyperthyroidism. This chain links TRBV6-1 with TRBJ1-2, with 8 bases lining up with TRBD1. Sequencing was carried out using blood. This chain's CDR3 is CASRGQGKGGYTF. The CDR3 DNA is TGTGCCAGCAGAGGACAGGGAAAGGGTGGCTACACCTTC.